The next 2 T cell receptor beta chains were all read from a single sample in a study of shared clonotypes between healthy human individuals. TCRdb's table, derived via immunoSEQ multiplex PCR, lists solely in-frame clones and lacks some. The sample shows around 1.9 million clones, 85% to 95% of them seen only once. In the naive CD8 group, cells lacked CD45RO and were positively selected for CCR7, so terminally differentiated effector memory CD45RA+ cells were left out. The sample consisted of naive CD8+ T cells from PBMCs. These receptors came from a man aged 18 to 29 in good health. Some clones in this sample may be carry-over from other donors' samples.

The rearrangement links TRBV5-8 to TRBJ2-4; D possibly corresponds to TRBD2 (5 bases). Trimming pared 4 bases from V and 15 bases from J, leaving 11 bases between. CDR1 is SGHTS, CDR2 YDEGEE, per germline. The CDR3 sequence is 10 residues long. The CDR3 loop is CASSVGMGYF. CDR3 nucleotide sequence: TGTGCCAGCAGCGTCGGGATGGGGTACTTC.

The V gene is TRBV27, the J gene TRBJ2-7, with no clear D. With 4 bases removed from V and 1 base from J, the gap between germline ends came to 8 bases. CDR3 length equals 13 residues. Germline V lookup: CDR1 MNHEY, CDR2 SMNVEV (reference sequence). The CDR3 nucleotides read TGTGCCAGCAGTTATGACACTTCCTACGAGCAGTACTTC. It is translated as CASSYDTSYEQYF.